Presented here are 21 T cell receptor beta chains from one specimen sequenced in a study of T cell responses to AZD1222 COVID-19 vaccine. Sequencing was performed with immunoSEQ multiplex PCR; in TCRdb, only in-frame clones are kept and a portion is missing. Of 90,000 to 120,000 clones detected, around nine tenths appear once; the ten largest clones hold roughly 6.2%. Sequencing was performed on peripheral blood, taken 28 days after the second AZD1222 dose. Every receptor here comes from an adult who received the AZD1222 COVID-19 vaccine.

V and J are TRBV11-2 and TRBJ2-1, with 9 bases identical to TRBD2. Germline CDR1 and CDR2: SGHAT and FQNNGV. V was pared by 5 bases and J by 9 bases, with 8 bases of the junction left unmatched. This CDR3 is 14 amino acids long. CDR3 in amino acids: CASSLGLAYPEQFF. Written as DNA, the CDR3 is TGTGCCAGCAGCCTGGGACTAGCTTACCCTGAGCAGTTCTTC. The full variable domain, completed using reference TRBV11-2 and TRBJ2-1, is EAGVAQSPRYKIIEKRQSVAFWCNPISGHATLYWYQQILGQGPKLLIQFQNNGVVDDSQLPKDRFSAERLKGVDSTLKIQPAKLEDSAVYLCASSLGLAYPEQFFGPGTRLTVL.

The chain carries TRBV14 and TRBJ1-1; the D is unclear. This CDR3 has 11 amino acids. V lost 1 base to trimming and J lost 6 bases, with 3 bases between them. Germline CDR1 reads SGHDN; CDR2 reads FVKESK. The CDR3 DNA sequence: TGTGCCAGCAGCCAAGGTCCTGAAGCTTTCTTT. It encodes CASSQGPEAFF.

The chain employs TRBV27 and TRBJ1-2; D unresolved. CDR1 MNHEY and CDR2 SMNVEV come from the germline V gene (reference sequence). The V and J ends lost 4 bases and 2 bases respectively, with 11 bases between them. The CDR3 is 14 residues long. CDR3: CASSSGGQNYGYTF. DNA of the CDR3: TGTGCCAGCAGTTCTGGCGGGCAGAACTATGGCTACACCTTC.

The rearrangement links TRBV7-2 to TRBJ2-2; D not resolved. The CDR3 consists of 13 residues. Germline loops: CDR1 SGHTA, CDR2 FQGNSA. V shed 0 bases and J shed 6 bases, with 5 bases lying between them. CDR3 DNA sequence: TGTGCCAGCAGCTTAGCGATGCCCGGGGAGCTGTTTTTT. Protein product: CASSLAMPGELFF.

The gene calls are TRBV9 and TRBJ1-4; 11 bases map to TRBD1. The germline CDR1 and CDR2 sequences are SGDLS and YYNGEE. V gave up 4 bases and J gave up 7 bases; unmatched junction bases: 6. This CDR3 region has 15 residues. The CDR3 loop is CASSPRTGGFEKLFF. DNA of the CDR3: TGTGCCAGCAGCCCCCGGACAGGGGGCTTTGAAAAACTGTTTTTT.

The V gene is TRBV19, the J gene TRBJ1-1; D ambiguous. Germline-derived CDR1 and CDR2 are LNHDA and SQIVND (reference sequence). Trimming took 0 bases from V and 2 from J, leaving 4 bases between them. The CDR3 contains 13 residues. CDR3 residues: CASSIERNTEAFF. CDR3 in DNA: TGTGCCAGTAGTATAGAGCGTAACACTGAAGCTTTCTTT.

This chain uses TRBV20-1 with TRBJ2-7; 8 bases line up with TRBD1. The CDR3 spans 11 residues. Germline trimming cut 4 bases from V and 5 bases from J; bases unmatched to any gene: 1. Germline lookup yields CDR1 DFQATT and CDR2 SNEGSKA (reference sequence). The DNA of the CDR3 is TGCAGTGCTATGGACAGGGACGAGCAGTACTTC. Residues: CSAMDRDEQYF.

The chain uses TRBV12-1 and TRBJ2-1; the table gives TRBD2 as D, unverified against the DNA. TRBV12-1 corresponds to a pseudogene. The CDR3 is 17 residues long. CDR3 protein: CASSFRDSGRSSNEQFF. CDR3 nucleotide sequence: TGTGCCAGCAGCTTTCGGGATAGCGGGAGGTCGAGCAATGAGCAGTTCTTC.

This chain joins TRBV5-6 and TRBJ2-7; 11 nucleotides match TRBD2. The CDR3 runs to 15 residues. In germline, CDR1 is SGHDT, CDR2 YYEEEE. The V segment lost 5 bases and the J segment 2 bases; nucleotides outside the gene matches: 6. The CDR3 region has the DNA TGTGCCAGCAGTCGCGGGACTAGCGGAACCTACGAGCAGTACTTC. Its protein is CASSRGTSGTYEQYF.

The CDR3 DNA follows: TGTGCCAGCAGCTTACGAAGCGGGAGGACTAGCACAGATACGCAGTATTTT. Translating it yields CASSLRSGRTSTDTQYF. The chain combines TRBV7-2 with TRBJ2-3, with 9 bases aligning to TRBD2. Germline V lookup: CDR1 SGHTA, CDR2 FQGNSA. Trimming took 2 bases from V and 0 from J; bases not matched to a gene: 6. The CDR3 is 17 residues long.

This chain connects TRBV19 to TRBJ2-1, with 9 nucleotides matching TRBD2. The CDR3 contains 16 residues. The germline V gene encodes CDR1 LNHDA and CDR2 SQIVND (reference sequence). Trimming at V came to 6 bases and at J to 9 bases, leaving 15 bases not matched to a gene. The CDR3 region has the DNA TGTGCCAGTAGCCTGGTTAGCGGGAGCCTGGTCGGTGAGCAGTTCTTC. This sequence encodes CASSLVSGSLVGEQFF.

The CDR3 bases are TGTGCCAGCAGTGCCCTACCTAGAATCACTGAAGCTTTCTTT. Protein sequence: CASSALPRITEAFF. V and J are TRBV6-4 and TRBJ1-1; D is uncertain. The germline V gene has CDR1 MRHNA and CDR2 SNTAGT. Trimming cost V 4 bases and J 4 bases, with 13 bases left between them. CDR3 length: 14 amino acids.

The J gene is TRBJ1-1, the V gene TRBV7-9; 7 bases align to TRBD1. Unmatched junction bases numbered 2, after V lost 3 bases and J lost 1 base. This CDR3 is built from 14 residues. Germline CDR1 and CDR2: SEHNR and FQNEAQ (reference sequence). CDR3 nucleotide sequence: TGTGCCAGCAGCTTTCGACAGGGGAACACTGAAGCTTTCTTT. Translated: CASSFRQGNTEAFF.

The V and J genes are TRBV10-3 and TRBJ1-4; 9 positions agree with TRBD1. CDR3 length: 15 residues. Per germline, CDR1 ENHRY and CDR2 SYGVKD. Trimming at V came to 5 bases and at J to 6 bases, leaving 7 bases not matched to a gene. The CDR3 loop reads CAISKTGGADEKLFF. In DNA, the CDR3 is TGTGCCATCAGTAAAACAGGGGGCGCGGATGAAAAACTGTTTTTT.

The rearrangement uses TRBV3-1 (or the pseudogene TRBV3-2) and TRBJ1-3; perhaps TRBD1 as D (6 bases). Germline V lookup: CDR1 LGHDT, CDR2 YNNKEL (reference sequence). CDR3 length equals 12 residues. V was trimmed by 4 bases and J by 7 bases, leaving 8 bases between them. CDR3 loop: CASSLGGNTIYF. DNA for the CDR3: TGTGCCAGCAGCCTAGGGGGGAACACCATATATTTT.

The CDR3 loop is CASSLAGLNEQFF. For the CDR3, the DNA is TGTGCCAGCAGTCTAGCGGGATTGAATGAGCAGTTCTTC. The chain employs TRBV11-3 and TRBJ2-1; TRBD2 agrees at 9 bases. From germline, CDR1 is SGHNT and CDR2 YENEEA. V lost 6 bases to trimming and J lost 7 bases; unmatched junction nucleotides: 4. The CDR3 sequence is 13 residues long.

This chain uses TRBV30 with TRBJ1-1, with 7 bases fitting TRBD1. Germline V gene data show CDR1 as GTSNPN and CDR2 as SVGIG (reference sequence). Trimming cost V 2 bases and J 2 bases; bases outside gene matches: 5. This CDR3 is 14 amino acids long. The CDR3 bases are TGTGCCTGGAGTACCGACAGGGTTAACACTGAAGCTTTCTTT. Protein: CAWSTDRVNTEAFF.

The CDR3 is CASSTRDVDTQYF. In DNA, the CDR3 is TGCGCCAGCAGCACGCGGGACGTAGATACGCAGTATTTT. The chain employs TRBV5-1 and TRBJ2-3; a weak D match, TRBD2 (6 bases). The CDR3 sequence is 13 residues long. Trimming pared 4 bases from V and 5 bases from J, leaving 11 bases between. The germline gives CDR1 SGHRS, CDR2 YFSETQ.

This chain uses TRBV7-2 with TRBJ2-1, with TRBD2 as a possible D gene (6 bases). The CDR3 spans 14 residues. Trimming cost V 3 bases and J 0 bases, with 6 bases left between them. Germline V gives CDR1 SGHTA, CDR2 FQGNSA. CDR3 nucleotides: TGTGCCAGCAGCTTTAGCGGCTCCTACAATGAGCAGTTCTTC. This translates into CASSFSGSYNEQFF. The variable domain in full, with the rest retrieved from reference TRBV7-2 and TRBJ2-1, is GAGVSQSPSNKVTEKGKDVELRCDPISGHTALYWYRQSLGQGLEFLIYFQGNSAPDKSGLPSDRFSAERTGGSVSTLTIQRTQQEDSAVYLCASSFSGSYNEQFFGPGTRLTVL.

The CDR3 bases are TGTGCCAGCAGTTACGGGGGACCCTACGAGCAGTACTTC. This sequence encodes CASSYGGPYEQYF. V and J are TRBV6-5 and TRBJ2-7; D may match TRBD1 or TRBD2 (5 bases each). The length of the CDR3 is 13 residues. Germline lookup yields CDR1 MNHEY and CDR2 SVGAGI. Trimming left V 2 bases short and J 2 bases short, with 7 bases between.

The CDR3 coding sequence is TGTGCCAGCAGCCCAAGGGCAGAGGGCACTGAAGCTTTCTTT. This gives the protein CASSPRAEGTEAFF. This chain uses TRBV9 with TRBJ1-1; unclear D gene. This CDR3 has 14 amino acids. CDR1 and CDR2 from the germline V gene are SGDLS and YYNGEE. Deletions cut 4 bases from V and 4 bases from J, with 14 bases between.